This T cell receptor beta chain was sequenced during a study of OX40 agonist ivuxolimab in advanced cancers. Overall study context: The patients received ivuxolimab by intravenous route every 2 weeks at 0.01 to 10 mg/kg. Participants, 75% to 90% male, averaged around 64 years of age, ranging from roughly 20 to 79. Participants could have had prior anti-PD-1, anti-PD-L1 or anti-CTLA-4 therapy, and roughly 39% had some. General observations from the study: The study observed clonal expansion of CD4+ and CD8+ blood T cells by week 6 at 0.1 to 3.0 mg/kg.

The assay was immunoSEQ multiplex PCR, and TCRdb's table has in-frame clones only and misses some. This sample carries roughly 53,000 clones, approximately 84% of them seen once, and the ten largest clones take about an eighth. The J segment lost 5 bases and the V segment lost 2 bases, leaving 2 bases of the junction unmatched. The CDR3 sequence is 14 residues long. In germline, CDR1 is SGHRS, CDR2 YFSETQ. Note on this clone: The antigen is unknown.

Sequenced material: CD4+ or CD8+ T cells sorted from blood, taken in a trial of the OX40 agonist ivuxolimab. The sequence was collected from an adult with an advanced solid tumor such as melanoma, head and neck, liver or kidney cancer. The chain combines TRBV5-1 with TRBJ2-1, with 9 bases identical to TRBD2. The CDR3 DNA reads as TGCGCCAGCAGCTTTAGCGGGAGACACAATGAGCAGTTCTTC. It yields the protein CASSFSGRHNEQFF.